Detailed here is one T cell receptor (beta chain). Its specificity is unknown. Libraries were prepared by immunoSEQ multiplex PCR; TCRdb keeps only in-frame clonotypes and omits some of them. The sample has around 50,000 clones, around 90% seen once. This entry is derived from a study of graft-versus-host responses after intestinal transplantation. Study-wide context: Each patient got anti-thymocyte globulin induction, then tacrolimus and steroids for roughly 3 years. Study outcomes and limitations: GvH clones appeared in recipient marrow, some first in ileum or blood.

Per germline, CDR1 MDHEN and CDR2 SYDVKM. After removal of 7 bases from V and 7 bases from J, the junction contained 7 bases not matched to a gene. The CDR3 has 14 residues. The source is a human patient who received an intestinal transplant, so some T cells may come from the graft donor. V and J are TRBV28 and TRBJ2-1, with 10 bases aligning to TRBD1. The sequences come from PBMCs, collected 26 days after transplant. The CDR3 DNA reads TGTGCCAGCAACCTACCGGGACAGGGGAATGAGCAGTTCTTC. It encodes CASNLPGQGNEQFF.